This T cell receptor (beta chain) was identified in a study of CD8+CD57+ T cells in acquired aplastic anemia (dated by TCRdb to the late 2010s). Turning to the overall study: A mean of 3.2 ug of DNA, ranging from about 0.19 to 27.4 ug, was extracted from sorted CD4+ and CD8+ cells.

Including the terminal cysteine and phenylalanine, the CDR3 comprises 11 residues. The read is trimmed to its CDR3 DNA, 33 bases read in frame from base 1. V loses 6 bases of germline sequence and J loses 7 bases, and the interval between the two ends is 7 bases. Reading the germline V gene (reference sequence) gives CDR1 WNHNN and CDR2 SYGVQD. Details on this clonotype: There is no known antigen for this receptor. No much larger clone is present one base from it, and per-base qualities are unavailable.

TCR beta VDJ combination and CDR3 sequence profiling used genomic DNA as the template. TCR repertoire sequencing was run on an Illumina HiSeq 2000. The published analysis was carried out like this. Repertoires were assessed using TRBV/TRBJ rearrangement plots, CDR3 size and DJ length profiles, and Simpson's diversity index. The most abundant DNA sequence in the deep sequencing data was defined as the immunodominant clone. CDR3 amino acid sequences were screened for sharing across subjects and compared with published repertoires and the VDJdb database. The public reads were reanalyzed by TCRdb: fastp trimming at Q25, MiXCR alignment, in-frame beta chains only. Entries that share a CDR3 protein sequence are merged under the most common genes and DNA. The V and J calls follow TCRdb's processing rather than the paper's. Counted in this sample were 150,000 to 200,000 distinct CDR3 sequences; over 60% of them appeared once. The ten largest clones capture 40% to 55% of the sample.

In the study, sorted CD4+ and CD8+ blood T cells from patients with severe aplastic anemia and from healthy subjects underwent deep sequencing of TCR repertoires. Ficoll-Paque density gradient centrifugation was used to isolate peripheral blood mononuclear cells. CD4+ and CD8+ T cells were sorted by FACS or magnetic beads before DNA extraction. What the authors observed across the whole study: Around 30 CD8+ CDR3 sequences were shared between patients and controls but appeared highly expressed in patients and within their immunodominant clones. No significant difference in CD8+ Simpson's diversity was found between patients and healthy controls (P=0.060).

The chain was built from TRBV10-1 and TRBJ2-1; TRBD2 is a possible D gene, resting on 6 matching bases. The sample was sorted CD4+, CD8+, or CD8+CD57+ T cells (not recorded which) from PBMCs. The sequence came from a human donor with severe aplastic anemia or a healthy control (not recorded which). The CDR3 corresponds to CASRSGNEQFF. The nucleotides are TGCGCCAGCAGAAGCGGGAATGAGCAGTTCTTC.